This TCR beta chain was profiled in a study of blood T cell repertoires in COVID-19. Trimming pared 6 bases from V and 8 bases from J, leaving 17 bases between. Looked up from germline, CDR1 is SNHLY and CDR2 is FYNNEI. This CDR3 comprises 14 residues. Sequencing used immunoSEQ multiplex PCR; TCRdb keeps in-frame clones, though not all of them. The sample yields approximately 160,000 clones, approximately 79% seen once. This study enrolled people aged about 18 to 100 from roughly 24 US geographic areas. Symptom resolution, clearance, or two negative PCRs marked the recovered donors of Cohort 3. The sequence was obtained from a man over 45 who had recovered from COVID-19. Sample: PBMCs or T cells enriched from blood (not recorded which). The chain recombines TRBV2 with TRBJ1-5; weak D call: TRBD1 (5 bases). The CDR3 DNA reads TGTGCCAGCAGGGATGACAGCGGGCGGAAGCCCCAGCATTTT. Protein: CASRDDSGRKPQHF.